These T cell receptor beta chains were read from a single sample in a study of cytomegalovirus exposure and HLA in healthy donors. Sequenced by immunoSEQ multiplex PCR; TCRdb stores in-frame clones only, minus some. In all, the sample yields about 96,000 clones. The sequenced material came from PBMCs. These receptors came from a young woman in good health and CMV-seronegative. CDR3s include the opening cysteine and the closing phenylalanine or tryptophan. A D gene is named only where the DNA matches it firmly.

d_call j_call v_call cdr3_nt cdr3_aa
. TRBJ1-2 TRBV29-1 TGCAGCGTCCTAGGCGGGGCGCACTATGGCTACACCTTC CSVLGGAHYGYTF
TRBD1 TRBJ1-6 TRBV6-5 TGTGCCAGCAGGTGGGGGACAGGCCCTTCACCCCTCCACTTT CASRWGTGPSPLHF
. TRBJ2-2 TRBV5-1 TGCGCCAGCAGCTTGTCCAAGGAGCTGTTTTTT CASSLSKELFF
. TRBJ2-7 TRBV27 TGTGCCAGCAGCTTCCGGGACTCCGGCTACGAGCAGTACTTC CASSFRDSGYEQYF
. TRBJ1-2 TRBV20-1 TGCAGTGCTCTTCAGGTTTATGGCTACACCTTC CSALQVYGYTF
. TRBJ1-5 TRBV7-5 TGTGCCAGAATAACCGCGGGGTTCCATAGCAATCAGCCCCAGCATTTT CARITAGFHSNQPQHF
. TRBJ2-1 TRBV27 TGTGCCAGCAGTTTATCTCAGATATTTCAGGCAGGGGAGCAGTTCTTC CASSLSQIFQAGEQFF
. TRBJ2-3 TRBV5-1 TGCGCCAGCAGTCGACAGGTTGATAGCACAGATACGCAGTATTTT CASSRQVDSTDTQYF
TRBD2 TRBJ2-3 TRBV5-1 TGCGCCAGCAGCTTTGTAGGCCCTAGCGGGGCAGATACGCAGTATTTT CASSFVGPSGADTQYF
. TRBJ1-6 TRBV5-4 TGTGCCAGCAGCTTGGCTCACAGCTCCTATAATTCACCCCTCCACTTT CASSLAHSSYNSPLHF
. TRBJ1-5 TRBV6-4 TGTGCCAGCAGTCTGACACGCAATCAGCCCCAGCATTTT CASSLTRNQPQHF
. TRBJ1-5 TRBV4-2 TGTGCCAGCAGCCAAGATTCGGAGGCCCTTAGCAATCAGCCCCAGCATTTT CASSQDSEALSNQPQHF
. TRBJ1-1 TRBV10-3 TGTGCCATCAGGGCTGACACGAACACTGAAGCTTTCTTT CAIRADTNTEAFF
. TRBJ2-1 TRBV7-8 TGTGCCAGCAGCTTAAAGCATGAGCAGTTCTTC CASSLKHEQFF
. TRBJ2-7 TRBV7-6 TGTGCCAGCAGCTTAGAGGAGGGCTCCTACGAGCAGTACTTC CASSLEEGSYEQYF
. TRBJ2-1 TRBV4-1 TGCGCCAGCAGCCAAGATCCCGCGAATAATGAGCAGTTCTTC CASSQDPANNEQFF
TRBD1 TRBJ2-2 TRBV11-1 TGTGCCAGCAGCCCCCAGGGGGCGCGGGTCACCGGGGAGCTGTTTTTT CASSPQGARVTGELFF
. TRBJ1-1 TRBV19 TGTGCCAGTAGTTTAGACAGGAACACTGAAGCTTTCTTT CASSLDRNTEAFF
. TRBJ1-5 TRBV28 TGTGCCAGCAGTTTATCACAGTCATTTAGCAATCAGCCCCAGCATTTT CASSLSQSFSNQPQHF
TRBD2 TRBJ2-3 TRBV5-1 TGCGCCAGCAGCTTGGCCGTAGCGGGAGTGGGCACAGATACGCAGTATTTT CASSLAVAGVGTDTQYF
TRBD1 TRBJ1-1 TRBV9 TGTGCCAGCGCAACAGGGGTTGGGACTGAAGCTTTCTTT CASATGVGTEAFF
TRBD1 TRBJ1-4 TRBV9 TGTGCCAGCAGCGCAAGAACAGGGGTCGGGGAAAAACTGTTTTTT CASSARTGVGEKLFF
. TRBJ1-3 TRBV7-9 TGTGCCAGCAGTCCTGGCACAGCATTATATTTT CASSPGTALYF
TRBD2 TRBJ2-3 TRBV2 TGTGCCAGCAGTCCCCGGACTAGCGGGGGCGGAGATACGCAGTATTTT CASSPRTSGGGDTQYF
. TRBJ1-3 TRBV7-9 TGTGCCAGCAGCTTAAGGGGAGGAGGAAACACCATATATTTT CASSLRGGGNTIYF